A single sample gave rise to the 11 T cell receptor beta chains below, sequenced in a study of T cell changes during pregnancy in multiple sclerosis. TCRdb keeps only in-frame clones here, not all; method: immunoSEQ multiplex PCR. This sample has fewer than 60,000 clones, with roughly 95% found just once. The material sequenced was CD4+ T cells from peripheral blood mononuclear cells, taken in the third trimester of pregnancy. Receptors originate from a female donor with multiple sclerosis, enrolled in a pregnancy study.

This clone was observed a few times. The V gene is TRBV9, the J gene TRBJ2-7, with TRBD1 matching 8 bases. Germline CDR1 is SGDLS and CDR2 is YYNGEE. The CDR3 is 14 amino acids. V dropped 4 bases and J dropped 2; count of bases not matched to a gene: 5. The CDR3 spells CASSPQQGAYEQYF. CDR3 nucleotide sequence: TGTGCCAGCAGCCCCCAACAGGGGGCCTACGAGCAGTACTTC.

The chain is built from TRBV28 and TRBJ2-7; D is possibly TRBD2 (6 bases). The CDR3 contains 15 residues. The V end lost 4 bases, the J end lost 0 bases, and 13 bases lay between the germline ends. In germline, CDR1 is MDHEN, CDR2 SYDVKM. CDR3 DNA sequence: TGTGCCAGCAGTTCCGATGGAGCGGGCTCCTACGAGCAGTACTTC. Translating gives CASSSDGAGSYEQYF.

This chain uses TRBV5-1 with TRBJ2-2, with a possible D match to TRBD2 (6 bases). Germline CDR1 reads SGHRS; CDR2 reads YFSETQ. This CDR3 is built from 15 residues. The V gene lost 3 bases and the J gene lost 2 bases, with 11 bases spanning the gap. For the CDR3, the DNA is TGCGCCAGCAGCTCCATCGGGACTAACACCGGGGAGCTGTTTTTT. Its translation: CASSSIGTNTGELFF.

This chain links TRBV9 with TRBJ2-7; TRBD1 aligns across 7 bases. The junction had 4 bases not matched to a gene; V was cut back by 1 base and J by 3 bases. The length of the CDR3 is 14 residues. The germline V gene encodes CDR1 SGDLS and CDR2 YYNGEE. CDR3 amino acids: CASSVSDRDYEQYF. The CDR3 DNA sequence: TGTGCCAGCAGCGTATCCGACAGGGACTACGAGCAGTACTTC.

The CDR3 coding sequence is TGTGCCAGCAGTTTGTATTATAATTCACCCCTCCACTTT. Translating gives CASSLYYNSPLHF. The V and J genes are TRBV28 and TRBJ1-6; D not resolved. CDR1 and CDR2 (germline): MDHEN, SYDVKM. Trimming removed 3 bases at V and 4 bases at J, with 4 bases between. This CDR3 comprises 13 residues.

The chain links TRBV27 to TRBJ1-2; 9 nucleotides align to TRBD1. The V gene's germline CDR1 is MNHEY and CDR2 SMNVEV (reference sequence). CDR3 length equals 13 residues. Trimming removed 1 base from V and 7 bases from J; junction bases left unmatched: 1. CDR3 sequence: CASSLLTGGGYTF. CDR3 DNA sequence: TGTGCCAGCAGTTTATTGACAGGGGGTGGCTACACCTTC.

The V and J genes are TRBV11-3 and TRBJ1-3, with a possible D match to TRBD1 (5 bases). Germline V gene lookup returns CDR1 SGHNT and CDR2 YENEEA. V shed 5 bases and J shed 1 base, with 12 bases lying between them. The CDR3 loop spans 15 amino acids. DNA of the CDR3: TGTGCCAGCAGCCCACGCGACAGTTCTGGAAACACCATATATTTT. Protein product: CASSPRDSSGNTIYF.

The chain couples TRBV5-1 to TRBJ1-1; TRBD1 matches at 8 bases. The CDR3 is 16 residues long. With 0 bases clipped from V and 2 bases from J, the junction kept 6 bases outside the gene matches. CDR1 SGHRS and CDR2 YFSETQ come from the germline V gene. CDR3 sequence reads: CASSLGPTGANTEAFF. The CDR3 nucleotides read TGCGCCAGCAGCTTGGGCCCGACAGGGGCTAACACTGAAGCTTTCTTT.

The rearrangement uses TRBV10-3 and TRBJ2-1, with D possibly being TRBD2 (5 bases). CDR1 is ENHRY, CDR2 SYGVKD, per germline. CDR3 length: 12 residues. V lost 5 bases and J 9 bases, leaving 11 bases between the germline ends. The CDR3 DNA follows: TGTGCCATCAGTCCCGGGAAAGGTGAGCAGTTCTTC. Translated, it gives CAISPGKGEQFF.

The rearrangement joins TRBV7-2 to TRBJ2-5, with 8 bases fitting TRBD2. The ends lost 5 bases at V and 1 base at J; junction bases unmatched: 3. This CDR3 spans 14 amino acids. CDR1 is SGHTA and CDR2 is FQGNSA in the germline V gene. The CDR3 bases are TGTGCCAGCAGCCCTAGCGGGTTCCAAGAGACCCAGTACTTC. Its protein is CASSPSGFQETQYF.

The genes are TRBV5-1 and TRBJ1-3; D unresolved. V was cut by 0 bases and J by 0 bases, with 7 bases left in between. CDR3 length: 15 residues. Germline V gene lookup returns CDR1 SGHRS and CDR2 YFSETQ. In DNA, the CDR3 is TGCGCCAGCAGCTTGGAACCGAGCTCTGGAAACACCATATATTTT. Protein sequence: CASSLEPSSGNTIYF.